This T cell receptor beta chain appears in the sequencing data of a study of cytomegalovirus exposure and HLA in healthy donors (dated by TCRdb to 2017 to 2019). With respect to the entire study: In an earlier analysis of 450 to 750 of the donors, 276 Gb of sequence data and 120 million or so unique TCR beta sequences from about 179 million T cells were reported. Donor age, sex, ethnicity and CMV serostatus were collected together with the repertoire data. Typing coverage varied by locus: roughly 629-640 donors for A, B, C, DRB1 and DQB1; more than 500 for DQA1; 600 to 610 for DPA1; about 450 for DPB1. Among some 400 genotyped donors of the cohort, an average of roughly 230,000 unique TCR beta nucleotide sequences was sequenced per donor, of which about 18% were non-productive. Among the roughly 430 genotyped donors, more than 70% belonged to the genetic ancestry cluster associated with self-reported Caucasian donors. HLA typing covered class I and class II loci at four-digit resolution. The later analysis used no new phenotypic data to find candidate immune exposures, relying instead on TCR beta sequences and their occurrence across donors. To study patterns of TCR occurrence, a later analysis re-analyzed previously published TCR beta repertoires from 650 to 750 donors and added high-resolution HLA genotyping. In a later genetic analysis, genome-wide SNP genotypes for about 60% of the 666 donors were used, and that subset was treated as a discovery cohort. All discovery cohort repertoires had been generated using a single sequencing platform. An earlier analysis of 587 of the donors used high-throughput TCR beta sequencing to judge whether each TCR beta V gene segment behaved as functional or pseudogenic. In addition to the first cohort of 500 to 850 subjects, a separate validation cohort of approximately 110 different subjects was used. High-throughput TCR immunosequencing, statistical association of individual TCRs with disease status, and machine learning were combined to predict cytomegalovirus infection status. The study aimed to test whether cataloging public T cell receptors could reveal signatures of past pathogen exposure. An early release covering more than 500 HLA-typed donors comprised about 290 gigabases of sequencing data and about 90 million unique TCR sequences. Using immunosequencing, the study profiled T cell repertoires from some 670 subjects and related those repertoires to cytomegalovirus serostatus. A few DR-DQ haplotypes were treated as single units for association and clustering because of strong linkage in the cohort. Broad study findings and their caveats: Because counts were too low, roughly 17 rarely observed V segments, including chromosome 9 orphons, were left out of the earlier analysis of a few hundred of the donors. In a later analysis, some 18,000 TCR beta sequences were associated with specific HLA alleles at a false discovery rate of 0.05. The authors suggested that the approach could potentially be generalized to other disease states and immunological phenotypes. CMV serostatus was the only immune exposure information available for the cohort. An earlier analysis of around 540 of the donors showed that most TCR beta V segments appeared in productive rearrangements either about 87% or about 30% of the time, which broadly matched IMGT annotations. In a later analysis, several top co-occurrence clusters were reported to appear linked to parvovirus B19, influenza, CMV and Epstein-Barr virus. A later genetic analysis reported fewer N-insertions in productive TCRs among donors in an Asian-associated ancestry cluster than the roughly 700-donor mean. Most CMV-associated TCR beta chains appeared to be HLA-restricted in a later analysis, and the HLA associations seemed to be driven largely by CMV exposure. Across donors, most TCR sequences were observed very rarely, whereas some public TCRs were present in many individuals. The 87-base-pair reads could not distinguish some IMGT-functional V segments, including TRBV6-2 and TRBV6-3, so those segments were excluded. An association between a missense DCLRE1C variant and V-gene and J-gene trimming of TCR beta chains was found in a later genetic analysis and replicated in an independent cohort. Only TCR beta chains were sequenced in this cohort, and the absence of alpha or paired-chain data limited detectable features. Presence/absence analyses assumed roughly uniform sequencing depth across donors, an assumption that may not hold. A further reported finding was that TCR beta sequences accurately predicted the HLA-A and HLA-B alleles for most subjects in the first cohort. The classifier was reported to diagnose cytomegalovirus status with high specificity and sensitivity in both the original and validation cohorts. A later analysis found that TCR association rates varied across HLA loci, with DRB1 alleles showing the most associated TCRs and HLA-C alleles the fewest. In vitro tests confirmed that three of the cytomegalovirus-associated TCR beta chains recognize cytomegalovirus antigens. Because some donors lacked HLA typing at each locus, the association tests relied only on the typed subset. A cluster of highly shared sequence variants was judged likely to be a technical artifact of the sequencing pipeline. A later analysis found that HLA-associated TCR beta chains were more clonally expanded and had lower generation probabilities than equally common non-associated chains. Correlated functional status among segregating V segments might reflect linkage disequilibrium, but an unknown experimental factor could not be ruled out. The study listed 164 TCR beta chains as associated with cytomegalovirus. Strong co-occurrence of HLA alleles, especially DR and DQ, made assigning TCR associations to individual alleles difficult.

The cohort consisted of 666 healthy bone marrow donors. Cohort members were all nominally healthy when sampled, although unrecorded immune exposures were likely present. The donor tested CMV seronegative and was one of the 352 seronegative cohort members. A peripheral blood sample was collected from each donor, and TCR beta sequencing was performed on peripheral blood mononuclear cells. Genomic DNA extraction from the blood cell samples was performed with the Qiagen DNeasy Blood Extraction Kit. The library was generated by the immunoSEQ multiplex PCR assay. A mixture of 60 forward primers for TCR Vbeta segments and 13 reverse primers for TCR Jbeta segments was used in the multiplex PCR. The CDR3 region of rearranged TCR beta genes was amplified from genomic DNA with a multiplex PCR assay. The amplified TCR beta libraries were sequenced on the Illumina HiSeq System as 87-base-pair reads. The paper's data handling went like this. Across the 670 or so repertoires, a later analysis counted 78 million or so unique TCR beta chains, around 11 million of which were shared by at least two donors. A nearest-neighbor algorithm error-corrected the raw reads and collapsed the reads into unique sequences, merging closely related sequences to remove PCR and sequencing errors. Alignment of CDR3 sequences to IMGT reference sequences was used to assign V, D and J gene segments. Each retained sequence needed at least a six-nucleotide match to both a V gene segment and a J gene segment. A rearrangement counted as productive if the CDR3 had no stop codons and remained in frame with V and J, and every other rearrangement counted as non-productive. Following IMGT convention, CDR3 was defined as the stretch from the second conserved V-encoded cysteine up to the conserved J-encoded phenylalanine. In an earlier analysis of roughly 580 of the donors, sequences lacking an unambiguous match to a single V gene segment were excluded. In an earlier analysis of roughly 600 of the donors, a V segment was called functional when productive rearrangements were above 56.7%, and segregating when the standard deviation between donors exceeded 5%. A statistical classification framework was built to diagnose cytomegalovirus status from the catalog of TCR beta chain sequences. V and J gene assignment, in a later analysis, came from comparing TCR nucleotide sequences with IMGT/GENE-DB human TR gene sequences. The TCRdist pipeline was used in a later analysis to assign CDR3 sequences and most-parsimonious VDJ recombination scenarios. In a later analysis, each TCR beta chain was defined by its CDR3 amino acid sequence together with its V-gene family, and reads without a unique V-gene family were excluded. A later analysis removed 500 to 600 highly shared, low-generation-probability nucleotide sequences to deal with suspected cross-contamination and a sequencing artifact. In a later analysis, a clonal expansion index for each public chain was calculated from normalized within-repertoire ranks of inferred template counts. In a later analysis, generation probabilities were computed with a VDJ recombination model fitted to out-of-frame rearrangements, and the resulting probabilities were checked against IGoR. A later analysis scored TCR-TCR, TCR-HLA and TCR-CMV co-occurrence with hypergeometric tests, applying a repertoire-size bias correction to TCR pairs. A later analysis estimated false discovery rates by permuting HLA or CMV assignments 20 times. A later analysis grouped co-occurring TCRs with DBSCAN, adding TCRdist sequence similarity when clustering within HLA-allele-positive subsets. Repertoires with fewer than 30,000 or more than 120,000 public chains were left out of co-occurrence clustering, as were about 5 repertoires with anomalous nucleotide sharing. Imported from immuneACCESS, the table was reduced by TCRdb to in-frame sequences with V and J called. These copies leave out some clones; in studies compared against another copy, an unresolved V gene accounts for under half, and the cause of the remainder is not known. D and trimming were read from the DNA, whereas the V and J calls and clone size are those reported in that table. This sample has roughly 140,000 clones in its table, and about three quarters of those were observed once. In total, the top ten clones hold under 2% of the sample.

CDR1 and CDR2, looked up from the germline V gene, are MNHEY and SVGAGI. V loses 0 bases of germline sequence and J loses 7 bases, and the interval between the two ends is 13 bases. The CDR3 goes from the cysteine to the phenylalanine over 15 residues. Only the CDR3 DNA stays, 45 bases, in frame from base 1. This clone was observed a few times. The antigen this receptor binds is unknown. Base qualities are missing; no much larger clone stands one base away. Specimen: PBMCs. Here the chain combines TRBV6-5 and TRBJ1-5; TRBD1 is possibly the D segment (5 matching bases). The TCR comes from a woman in her twenties or thirties in good health and CMV-seronegative. The encoded CDR3 is CASSYSRIGGQPQHF. The bases read TGTGCCAGCAGTTACTCCCGGATCGGGGGGCAGCCCCAGCATTTT.